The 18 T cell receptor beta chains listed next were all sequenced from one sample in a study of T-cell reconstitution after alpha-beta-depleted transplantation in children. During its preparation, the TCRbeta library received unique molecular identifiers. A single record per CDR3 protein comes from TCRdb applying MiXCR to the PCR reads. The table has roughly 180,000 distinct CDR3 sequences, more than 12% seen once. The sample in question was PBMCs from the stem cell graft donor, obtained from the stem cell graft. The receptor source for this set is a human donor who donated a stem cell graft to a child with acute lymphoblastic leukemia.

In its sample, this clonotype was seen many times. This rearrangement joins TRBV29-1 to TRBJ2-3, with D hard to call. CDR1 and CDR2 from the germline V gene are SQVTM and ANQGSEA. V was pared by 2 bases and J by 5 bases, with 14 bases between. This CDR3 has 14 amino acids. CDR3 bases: TGCAGCGTTGAACCGACTTCGAGAGGAGATACGCAGTATTTT. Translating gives CSVEPTSRGDTQYF.

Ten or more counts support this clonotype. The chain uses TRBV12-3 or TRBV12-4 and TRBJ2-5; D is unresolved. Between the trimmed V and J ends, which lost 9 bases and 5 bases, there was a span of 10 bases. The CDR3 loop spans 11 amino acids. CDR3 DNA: TGTGCCAGAATGGAGTTCGAGACCCAGTACTTC. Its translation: CARMEFETQYF.

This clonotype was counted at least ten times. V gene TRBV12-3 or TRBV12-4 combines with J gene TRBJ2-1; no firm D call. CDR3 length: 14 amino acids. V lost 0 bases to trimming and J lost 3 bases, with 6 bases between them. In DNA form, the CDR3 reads TGTGCCAGCAGTTTAGCGGACCTCTACAATGAGCAGTTCTTC. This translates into CASSLADLYNEQFF.

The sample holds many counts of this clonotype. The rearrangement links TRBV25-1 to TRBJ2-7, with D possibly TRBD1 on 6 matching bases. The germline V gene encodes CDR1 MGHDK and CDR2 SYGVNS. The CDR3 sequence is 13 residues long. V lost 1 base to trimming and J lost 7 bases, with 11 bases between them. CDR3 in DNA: TGTGCCAGCAGTGAATCCTGGGGGCGAGAGCAGTACTTC. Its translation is CASSESWGREQYF.

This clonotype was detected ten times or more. The CDR3 DNA reads TGCAGTGCTAGATGGACAGGGGGATACGAGCAGTACTTC. Protein: CSARWTGGYEQYF. V is TRBV20-1 and J is TRBJ2-7; 10 bases are a match to TRBD1. In germline, CDR1 is DFQATT, CDR2 SNEGSKA (reference sequence). There are 13 residues in the CDR3. V lost 2 bases to trimming and J lost 4 bases; unmatched junction nucleotides: 2.

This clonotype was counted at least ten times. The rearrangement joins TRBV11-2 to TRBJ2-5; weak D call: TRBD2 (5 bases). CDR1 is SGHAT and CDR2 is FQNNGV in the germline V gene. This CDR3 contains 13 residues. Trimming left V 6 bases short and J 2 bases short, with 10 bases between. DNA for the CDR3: TGTGCCAGCAGTCAGAGCGGACAAGAGACCCAGTACTTC. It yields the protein CASSQSGQETQYF.

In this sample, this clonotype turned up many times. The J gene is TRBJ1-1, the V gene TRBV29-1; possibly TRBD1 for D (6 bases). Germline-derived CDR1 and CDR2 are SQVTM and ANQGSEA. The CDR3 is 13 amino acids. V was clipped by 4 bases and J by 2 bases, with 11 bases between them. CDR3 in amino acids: CSVASGANTEAFF. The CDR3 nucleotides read TGCAGCGTTGCTTCGGGGGCAAACACTGAAGCTTTCTTT.

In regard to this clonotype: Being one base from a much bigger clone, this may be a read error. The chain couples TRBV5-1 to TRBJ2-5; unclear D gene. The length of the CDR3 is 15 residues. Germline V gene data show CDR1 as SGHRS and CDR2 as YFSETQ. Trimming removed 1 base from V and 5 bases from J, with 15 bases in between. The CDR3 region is CASSLSAWANETQYF. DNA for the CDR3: TGCGCCAGCAGCTTGAGTGCGTGGGCGAATGAGACCCAGTACTTC.

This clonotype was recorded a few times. The CDR3 spells CASSLSLAGAYNEQFF. Written as DNA, the CDR3 is TGTGCCAGCAGCTTGTCCCTAGCGGGAGCCTACAATGAGCAGTTCTTC. The chain is built from TRBV5-4 and TRBJ2-1, with TRBD2 matching 10 bases. The CDR3 spans 16 residues. V lost 1 base and J lost 2; bases outside the gene matches: 3. CDR1 is SGHNT and CDR2 is YYREEE in the germline V gene (reference sequence).

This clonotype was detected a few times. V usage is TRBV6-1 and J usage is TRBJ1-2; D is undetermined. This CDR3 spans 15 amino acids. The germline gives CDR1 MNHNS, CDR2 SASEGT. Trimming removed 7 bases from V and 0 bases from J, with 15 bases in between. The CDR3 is CASKPDGYSNYGYTF. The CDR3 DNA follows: TGTGCCAGCAAACCAGACGGATACTCTAACTATGGCTACACCTTC.

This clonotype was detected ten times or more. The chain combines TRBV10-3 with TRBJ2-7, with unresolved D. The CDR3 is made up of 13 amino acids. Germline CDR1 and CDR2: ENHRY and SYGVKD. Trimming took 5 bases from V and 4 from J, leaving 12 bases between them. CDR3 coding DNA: TGTGCCATCAGTAGGCAGGAGTTATACGAGCAGTACTTC. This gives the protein CAISRQELYEQYF.

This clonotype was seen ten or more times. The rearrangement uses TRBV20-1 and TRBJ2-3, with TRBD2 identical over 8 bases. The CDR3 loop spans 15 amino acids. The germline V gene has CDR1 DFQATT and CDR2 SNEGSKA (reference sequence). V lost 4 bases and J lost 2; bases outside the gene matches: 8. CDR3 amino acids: CSAIQTSALTDTQYF. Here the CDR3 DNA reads TGCAGTGCTATACAGACTAGCGCCCTCACAGATACGCAGTATTTT.

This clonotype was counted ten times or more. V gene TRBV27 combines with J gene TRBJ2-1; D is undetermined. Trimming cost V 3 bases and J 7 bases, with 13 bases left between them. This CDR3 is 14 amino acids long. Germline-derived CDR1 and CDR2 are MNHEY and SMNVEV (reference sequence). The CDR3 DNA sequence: TGTGCCAGCAGTTTGACTTCCCTCGCAAATGAGCAGTTCTTC. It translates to CASSLTSLANEQFF.

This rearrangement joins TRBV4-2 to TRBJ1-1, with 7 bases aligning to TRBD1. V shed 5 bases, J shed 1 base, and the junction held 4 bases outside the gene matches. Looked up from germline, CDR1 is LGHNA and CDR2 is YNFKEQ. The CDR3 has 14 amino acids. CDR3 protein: CASSEGQQNTEAFF. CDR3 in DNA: TGTGCCAGCAGCGAGGGACAGCAGAACACTGAAGCTTTCTTT.

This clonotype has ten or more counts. The CDR3 loop reads CASSSVASGEQYF. The DNA for the CDR3 is TGTGCCAGCAGCTCTGTGGCTTCCGGAGAGCAGTACTTC. The chain uses TRBV7-8 and TRBJ2-7; D gene ambiguous. Trimming removed 4 bases from V and 7 bases from J, with 14 bases in between. The CDR3 is made up of 13 amino acids. Per germline, CDR1 SGHVS and CDR2 FQNEAQ.

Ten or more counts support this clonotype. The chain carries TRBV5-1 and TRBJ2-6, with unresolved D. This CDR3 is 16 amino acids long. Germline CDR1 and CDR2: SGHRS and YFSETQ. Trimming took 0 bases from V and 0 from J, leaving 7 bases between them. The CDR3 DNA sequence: TGCGCCAGCAGCTTGGCCGCCCTCTCTGGGGCCAACGTCCTGACTTTC. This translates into CASSLAALSGANVLTF.

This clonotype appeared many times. The CDR3 DNA reads as TGCAGTGCTAGTAGGGGGGCGCAGGACTATGGCTACACCTTC. It specifies CSASRGAQDYGYTF. The gene calls are TRBV20-1 and TRBJ1-2, with D tentatively TRBD1 (6 bases). Germline V gives CDR1 DFQATT, CDR2 SNEGSKA (reference sequence). Trimming took off 3 bases at V and 3 bases at J, with 14 bases between the two ends. The CDR3 is 14 amino acids.

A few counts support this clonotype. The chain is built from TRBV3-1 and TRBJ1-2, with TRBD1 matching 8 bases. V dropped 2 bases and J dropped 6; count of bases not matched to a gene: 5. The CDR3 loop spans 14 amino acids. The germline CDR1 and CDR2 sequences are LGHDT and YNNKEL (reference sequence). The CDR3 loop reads CASSQSDRGNGYTF. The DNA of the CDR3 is TGTGCCAGCAGCCAAAGTGACAGGGGCAATGGCTACACCTTC.